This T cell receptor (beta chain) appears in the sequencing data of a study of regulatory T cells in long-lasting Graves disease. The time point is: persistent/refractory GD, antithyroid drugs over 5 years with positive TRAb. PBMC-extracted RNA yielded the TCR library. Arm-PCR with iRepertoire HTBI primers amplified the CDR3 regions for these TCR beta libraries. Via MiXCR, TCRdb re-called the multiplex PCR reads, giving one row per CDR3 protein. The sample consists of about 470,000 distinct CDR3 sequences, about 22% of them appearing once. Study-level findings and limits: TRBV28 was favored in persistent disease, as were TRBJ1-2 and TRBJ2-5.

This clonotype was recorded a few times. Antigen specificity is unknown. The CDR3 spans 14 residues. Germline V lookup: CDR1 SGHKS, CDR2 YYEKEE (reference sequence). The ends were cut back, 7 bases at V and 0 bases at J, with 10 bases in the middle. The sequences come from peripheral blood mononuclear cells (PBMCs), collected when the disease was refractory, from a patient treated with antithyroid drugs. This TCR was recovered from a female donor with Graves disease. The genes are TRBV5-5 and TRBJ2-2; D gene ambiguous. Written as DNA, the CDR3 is TGTGCCAGCGCAATCGAAGCGAACACCGGGGAGCTGTTTTTT. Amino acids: CASAIEANTGELFF.